The 13 T cell receptor beta chains in this list originate from one sample, sequenced in a study of identical twins. TCRdb re-analysed the 5' RACE reads in MiXCR, keeping a single row per CDR3 protein. The sample consists of 200,000 to 250,000 distinct CDR3 sequences, 6% to 9% of them appearing once. The sample was also reused in another study, on yellow fever vaccine responses in identical twins.

The source material was memory (CD45RO+) T cells sorted from blood. The receptors were sampled from a woman aged 18-29 years in good health.

This clonotype was observed a handful of times. This chain connects TRBV19 to TRBJ2-1; a possible D gene is TRBD1 (6 bases). V shed 6 bases and J shed 0 bases, with 12 bases lying between them. The length of the CDR3 is 15 residues. Germline CDR1 reads LNHDA; CDR2 reads SQIVND (reference sequence). The CDR3 region has the DNA TGTGCCAGTAGGTTAGACAGGAGCTCCTACAATGAGCAGTTCTTC. The encoded protein is CASRLDRSSYNEQFF.

The chain carries TRBV6-2 or TRBV6-3 and TRBJ2-1, with a tentative D call TRBD2 (6 bases). The CDR3 consists of 16 residues. Looked up from germline, CDR1 is MNHEY and CDR2 is SVGEGT. The V gene lost 6 bases and the J gene lost 5 bases, with 20 bases spanning the gap. CDR3 amino acids: CASSNPAGTGNNEQFF. The CDR3, as DNA: TGTGCCAGCAGCAATCCGGCCGGGACTGGCAACAATGAGCAGTTCTTC.

This clonotype was seen a few times. The chain couples TRBV6-2 or TRBV6-3 to TRBJ2-7; 7 bases agree with TRBD2. Germline values: CDR1 MNHEY, CDR2 SVGEGT. The CDR3 has 18 residues. Germline trimming cut 0 bases from V and 1 base from J; bases unmatched to any gene: 12. CDR3 coding DNA: TGTGCCAGCAGTTACTCGAAGGGTCGGGGGGAGAGTTCCTACGAGCAGTACTTC. Amino acid sequence: CASSYSKGRGESSYEQYF.

There are many counts of this clonotype. This chain connects TRBV6-1 to TRBJ2-2; TRBD1 is a possible D gene (6 bases). CDR3 size: 15 residues. Trimming left V 6 bases short and J 4 bases short, with 15 bases between. Per the germline V gene, CDR1 is MNHNS and CDR2 is SASEGT. The CDR3 DNA is TGTGCCAGCAGGGCCGCCGGACAGACCACCGGGGAGCTGTTTTTT. Amino acids: CASRAAGQTTGELFF.

This clonotype was seen more than once but under ten times. This chain connects TRBV20-1 to TRBJ2-7, with 9 nucleotides matching TRBD2. Germline V gene sequence: CDR1 DFQATT, CDR2 SNEGSKA (reference sequence). With 4 bases clipped from V and 4 bases from J, the junction kept 8 bases outside the gene matches. This CDR3 is 14 amino acids long. For the CDR3, the DNA is TGCAGTGCTACGGTAGGGACTAGCTATTACGAGCAGTACTTC. Protein: CSATVGTSYYEQYF.

The chain employs TRBV5-1 and TRBJ2-7, with 10 bases aligning to TRBD1. The CDR3 spans 13 residues. J gave up 6 bases and V 6 bases, and 6 bases lay outside the gene matches. In germline, CDR1 is SGHRS, CDR2 YFSETQ. The CDR3 DNA sequence: TGCGCCAGCACCCGGGACAGGGGCCCCGAGCAGTACTTC. Protein sequence: CASTRDRGPEQYF.

This clonotype has just a few counts. This chain links TRBV28 with TRBJ1-2, with a possible D match to TRBD1 (6 bases). Germline CDR1 and CDR2: MDHEN and SYDVKM. CDR3 length: 15 amino acids. Trimming shortened V by 5 bases and J by 8 bases, and 21 bases separated the two germline ends. The CDR3 DNA is TGTGCCAGCAGTCCAGGGGATCCTACAGGGTTCGGCTACACCTTC. Translation: CASSPGDPTGFGYTF.

This clonotype was picked up a small number of times. This chain joins TRBV20-1 and TRBJ2-7, with a tentative D call TRBD1 (6 bases). The ends were cut back, 5 bases at V and 0 bases at J, with 20 bases in the middle. The germline V gene encodes CDR1 DFQATT and CDR2 SNEGSKA (reference sequence). CDR3 size: 16 residues. The CDR3 here is CSAEDLNRVPSYEQYF. The CDR3 coding sequence is TGCAGTGCTGAGGACCTGAACAGGGTCCCCTCCTACGAGCAGTACTTC.

This rearrangement joins TRBV12-3 or TRBV12-4 to TRBJ1-1; D not certain. Trimming cost V 6 bases and J 2 bases, with 10 bases left between them. CDR3 size: 13 residues. For the CDR3, the DNA is TGTGCCAGCAGCCAAGACCTAAACACTGAAGCTTTCTTT. Translating gives CASSQDLNTEAFF.

This clonotype was found a few times. V usage is TRBV12-3 or TRBV12-4 and J usage is TRBJ1-5, with a weak D call TRBD1 (5 bases). The CDR3 contains 16 residues. Between the trimmed V and J ends, which lost 6 bases and 7 bases, there was a span of 22 bases. The CDR3 DNA is TGTGCCAGCAGCCCCCCGACGTCGGGGGGAGGACAGCCCCAGCATTTT. It is translated as CASSPPTSGGGQPQHF.

This clonotype has ten or more counts. J is TRBJ1-1 and V is TRBV24-1; D is uncertain. The CDR3 runs 13 residues. CDR1 is KGHDR, CDR2 SFDVKD, per germline. V was clipped by 8 bases and J by 1 base, with 10 bases between them. For the CDR3, the DNA is TGTGCCACCACGGCGGACTCGAACACTGAAGCTTTCTTT. It translates to CATTADSNTEAFF.

Only a few counts were recorded for this clonotype. J is TRBJ2-2 and V is TRBV28; maybe TRBD2 (6 bases). V gave up 6 bases and J gave up 8 bases, with 16 bases separating them. CDR3 length equals 14 residues. Germline CDR1 MDHEN, CDR2 SYDVKM. In nucleotides, the CDR3 is TGTGCCAGCAGCGGAGGGCCGTGGTCTGGGGAGCTGTTTTTT. It yields the protein CASSGGPWSGELFF.

This clonotype was found a few times. The CDR3 DNA follows: TGCAGTGCTAGTTGGGACTTACACTCCTACGAGCAGTACTTC. It is translated as CSASWDLHSYEQYF. The chain links TRBV20-1 to TRBJ2-7, with D tentatively TRBD2 (6 bases). This CDR3 contains 14 residues. Deletions cut 3 bases from V and 0 bases from J, with 12 bases between. The germline V gene has CDR1 DFQATT and CDR2 SNEGSKA (reference sequence).